This passage covers 21 T cell receptor beta chains from one sample sequenced in a study of blood T cell repertoires in COVID-19. The protocol was immunoSEQ multiplex PCR, while the TCRdb copy is restricted to in-frame clones and leaves out a portion. The profile shows approximately 310,000 clones, 85% of them singletons. Source material: PBMCs or T cells enriched from blood (not recorded which). These TCRs come from a woman in her thirties who had been exposed to COVID-19.

The V and J genes are TRBV9 and TRBJ1-3; TRBD1 might be the D (6 bases). The CDR3 loop spans 16 amino acids. CDR1 is SGDLS and CDR2 is YYNGEE in the germline V gene. Trimming cost V 4 bases and J 0 bases, with 14 bases left between them. The CDR3 sequence: CASSTIGQPSGNTIYF. CDR3 coding DNA: TGTGCCAGCAGCACAATTGGACAGCCCTCTGGAAACACCATATATTTT.

The rearrangement uses TRBV18 and TRBJ1-6, with unresolved D. This CDR3 comprises 14 residues. CDR1 is KGHSH, CDR2 LQKENI, per germline. Trimming removed 3 bases from V and 10 bases from J, with 13 bases in between. The DNA of the CDR3 is TGTGCCAGCTCACCCGAGGGTAAGGCCTCACCCCTCCACTTT. The encoded protein is CASSPEGKASPLHF.

This chain joins TRBV4-1 and TRBJ2-3; 8 nucleotides match TRBD2. The trim removed 3 bases at V and 2 bases at J, leaving 25 bases unmatched. The CDR3 covers 22 residues. Germline lookup yields CDR1 MGHRA and CDR2 YSYEKL. CDR3 residues: CASSQTQSGGRINAFHTDTQYF. CDR3 sequence (DNA): TGCGCCAGCAGCCAGACTCAAAGCGGGGGCCGAATTAACGCTTTTCACACAGATACGCAGTATTTT.

This clone was seen only once. The chain couples TRBV19 to TRBJ2-3; D might be TRBD1 (6 bases). From germline, CDR1 is LNHDA and CDR2 SQIVND (reference sequence). Trimming removed 4 bases from V and 0 bases from J, with 11 bases in between. This CDR3 is 15 amino acids long. The CDR3 is CASSRDTSSTDTQYF. CDR3 nucleotides: TGTGCCAGTAGTAGGGACACCTCTAGCACAGATACGCAGTATTTT.

The chain couples TRBV13 to TRBJ2-1, with 7 bases that match TRBD2. V lost 0 bases, J lost 2 bases, and 7 bases stayed unmatched. The CDR3 has 17 amino acids. Germline loops: CDR1 PRHDT, CDR2 FYEKMQ (reference sequence). CDR3 in amino acids: CASSLGTGEGPYNEQFF. CDR3 DNA: TGTGCCAGCAGCTTAGGCACTGGGGAGGGGCCCTACAATGAGCAGTTCTTC.

The CDR3 loop is CASSLVSGIGTGGADGYTF. The CDR3 DNA follows: TGTGCCAGCAGCTTAGTTTCGGGAATTGGGACAGGGGGCGCGGATGGCTACACCTTC. The chain carries TRBV7-2 and TRBJ1-2; 12 bases align to TRBD1. V lost 1 base and J lost 6; bases outside the gene matches: 15. The CDR3 length is 19 residues. In germline, CDR1 is SGHTA, CDR2 FQGNSA.

This sequence joins TRBV5-1 and TRBJ1-1, with a weak D call TRBD1 (5 bases). The length of the CDR3 is 15 residues. Germline V gives CDR1 SGHRS, CDR2 YFSETQ. The V and J ends lost 4 bases and 4 bases respectively, with 17 bases between them. CDR3 loop: CASSPGDGWITEAFF. The CDR3 nucleotides are TGCGCCAGCAGCCCGGGGGACGGCTGGATCACTGAAGCTTTCTTT.

The chain links TRBV20-1 to TRBJ1-1; D is unresolved. The CDR3 sequence is 11 residues long. The V end lost 6 bases, the J end lost 4 bases, and 9 bases lay between the germline ends. Per the germline V gene, CDR1 is DFQATT and CDR2 is SNEGSKA (reference sequence). The CDR3: CSASKSTEAFF. CDR3 bases: TGCAGTGCATCAAAGAGCACTGAAGCTTTCTTT.

CDR3 DNA: TGTGCCAGTAGTCTTTATAATCAGCCCCAGCATTTT. Its protein is CASSLYNQPQHF. The V gene is TRBV19, the J gene TRBJ1-5; D uncertain. Germline loops: CDR1 LNHDA, CDR2 SQIVND (reference sequence). The CDR3 runs 12 residues. The ends were cut back, 5 bases at V and 4 bases at J, with 6 bases in the middle.

The J gene is TRBJ2-2, the V gene TRBV3-1 (or the pseudogene TRBV3-2); 7 bases align to TRBD2. The CDR3 is 14 amino acids. Per germline, CDR1 LGHDT and CDR2 YNNKEL (reference sequence). Unmatched junction bases numbered 2, after V lost 1 base and J lost 6 bases. The CDR3 sequence: CASSQGRESGELFF. CDR3 sequence (DNA): TGTGCCAGCAGCCAAGGGCGGGAGTCCGGGGAGCTGTTTTTT.

This CDR3 reads CAISESGTNYGYTF. The CDR3 DNA follows: TGTGCCATCAGTGAGTCCGGGACAAACTATGGCTACACCTTC. The J gene is TRBJ1-2, the V gene TRBV10-3; D possibly corresponds to TRBD1 (6 bases). The CDR3 length is 14 residues. V was shortened by 0 bases and J by 2 bases, with 7 bases between the two germline ends. The germline CDR1 and CDR2 sequences are ENHRY and SYGVKD.

The chain recombines TRBV28 with TRBJ1-2, with 7 bases identical to TRBD1. The CDR3 is 14 amino acids. The junction had 7 bases not matched to a gene; V was cut back by 5 bases and J by 4 bases. The germline gives CDR1 MDHEN, CDR2 SYDVKM. The CDR3 sequence: CASSEKGQFYGYTF. For the CDR3, the DNA is TGTGCCAGCAGTGAGAAGGGACAGTTCTATGGCTACACCTTC.

This clone was detected only once. The gene calls are TRBV4-2 and TRBJ2-3; 11 bases are shared with TRBD2. Germline values: CDR1 LGHNA, CDR2 YNFKEQ. The J segment lost 7 bases and the V segment lost 3 bases, leaving 15 bases of the junction unmatched. CDR3 length equals 18 residues. The CDR3 coding sequence is TGTGCCAGCAGCCATACTATAGGGGTAGCGGGGGGGCAGAATACGCAGTATTTT. This codes for CASSHTIGVAGGQNTQYF.

This clone was detected once. CDR3: CASSQVQRDTQYF. CDR3 nucleotides: TGTGCCAGCAGCCAGGTCCAGAGGGATACGCAGTATTTT. The gene calls are TRBV3-1 (or the pseudogene TRBV3-2) and TRBJ2-3; D is unclear. Germline CDR1 is LGHDT and CDR2 is YNNKEL (reference sequence). CDR3 size: 13 residues. V lost 3 bases and J 6 bases, leaving 10 bases between the germline ends.

The V and J genes are TRBV19 and TRBJ2-7, with 8 bases aligning to TRBD1. Looked up from germline, CDR1 is LNHDA and CDR2 is SQIVND (reference sequence). After removal of 4 bases from V and 2 bases from J, the junction contained 7 bases not matched to a gene. The CDR3 runs 15 residues. The CDR3 DNA reads TGTGCCAGTAGTAGCACCGGGACAGGACCCTACGAGCAGTACTTC. Amino acids: CASSSTGTGPYEQYF.

The chain combines TRBV2 with TRBJ2-5, with 8 bases identical to TRBD1. CDR1 is SNHLY, CDR2 FYNNEI, per germline. V lost 4 bases and J lost 5; bases outside the gene matches: 9. CDR3 size: 15 residues. CDR3 nucleotide sequence: TGTGCCAGCAGTGTTGAGGGACAGGCGCGCGAGACCCAGTACTTC. Translating it yields CASSVEGQARETQYF.

The chain joins TRBV5-4 to TRBJ2-1; 8 bases map to TRBD1. Trimming cost V 5 bases and J 3 bases; bases outside gene matches: 7. The CDR3 length is 15 residues. Germline lookup yields CDR1 SGHNT and CDR2 YYREEE (reference sequence). CDR3 DNA sequence: TGTGCCAGCAGTCTACAGGGGGTTAGCTACAATGAGCAGTTCTTC. It translates to CASSLQGVSYNEQFF.

The sample holds a few counts of this clone. CDR3 protein: CASSQQGNQPQHF. The DNA for the CDR3 is TGCGCCAGCAGCCAACAGGGAAATCAGCCCCAGCATTTT. This sequence joins TRBV4-3 and TRBJ1-5, with D possibly being TRBD1 (5 bases). Germline CDR1 is LGHNA and CDR2 is YSLEER. With 2 bases removed from V and 4 bases from J, the gap between germline ends came to 6 bases. This CDR3 comprises 13 residues.

The V call is TRBV10-3, the J call TRBJ2-7, with 7 bases identical to TRBD1. The CDR3 sequence is 13 residues long. Germline V lookup: CDR1 ENHRY, CDR2 SYGVKD. Trimming removed 4 bases from V and 1 base from J; junction bases left unmatched: 1. For the CDR3, the DNA is TGTGCCATCAGTGGACAGGGTTCCTACGAGCAGTACTTC. This encodes CAISGQGSYEQYF.

The chain employs TRBV7-9 and TRBJ1-2; TRBD1 aligns across 7 bases. Trimming at V came to 2 bases and at J to 4 bases, leaving 4 bases not matched to a gene. Germline CDR1 reads SEHNR; CDR2 reads FQNEAQ (reference sequence). The CDR3 extends over 14 amino acids. For the CDR3, the DNA is TGTGCCAGCAGCTTAACAGGGGCGGGCTATGGCTACACCTTC. Its protein is CASSLTGAGYGYTF.

There are a few counts of this clone. The V and J genes are TRBV5-1 and TRBJ2-1, with TRBD2 matching 13 bases. V dropped 3 bases and J dropped 5; count of bases not matched to a gene: 2. The CDR3 has 15 amino acids. CDR1 and CDR2 (germline): SGHRS, YFSETQ. The CDR3, as DNA: TGCGCCAGCAGCTCCGGACTAGCGGGAGACAATGAGCAGTTCTTC. Its protein product is CASSSGLAGDNEQFF.